The source of this T cell receptor beta chain is a study of shared clonotypes between healthy human individuals. Genomic DNA (from each subset) was split evenly across several immunoSEQ plates. The data were produced by immunoSEQ multiplex PCR, yet TCRdb's version contains in-frame clones alone and is incomplete. The repertoire includes about 680,000 clones, 92% of them detected once, and more than 20% sits in the top ten. The germline gives CDR1 SGDLS, CDR2 YYNGEE. The length of the CDR3 is 14 residues. V lost 5 bases to trimming and J lost 10 bases, with 18 bases between them. As defined, naive CD8 cells were CD45RO-negative and positively selected for CCR7, with terminally differentiated effector memory CD45RA+ cells excluded.

The TCR comes from a man between 25 and 39 years old in good health. This chain uses TRBV9 with TRBJ1-4, with D uncertain. The sequenced sample was naive CD8+ T cells sorted from blood. The DNA for the CDR3 is TGTGCCAGCAGTCCAATAGGGTCTGGCGGAAAACTGTTTTTT. This codes for CASSPIGSGGKLFF.